The TCR beta chain under discussion was sequenced for a study of cytomegalovirus exposure and HLA in healthy donors. Looking at the study overall: There were approximately 80 million unique TCRs (from HLA-typed donors) in an early data release. The Caucasian-associated ancestry cluster held roughly 78% of over 350 genotyped donors.

Study findings and constraints: Both high specificity and high sensitivity reportedly marked the classifier's diagnosis of cytomegalovirus status. Data from an earlier analysis indicated that most TCR beta V segments were productive either about 87% or about 30% of the time.

The CDR3 sequence is 15 residues long. Trimming left V 4 bases short and J 11 bases short, with 21 bases between. Germline V gene lookup returns CDR1 LNHNV and CDR2 YYDKDF (reference sequence). Concerning this clone: Its antigen is unidentified.

Primers for the PCR totalled 60 Vbeta and 13 Jbeta. Data came from immunoSEQ multiplex PCR; TCRdb stores just in-frame clones and leaves some out. This sample has tens of thousands of clones; around 82% occur once, and the top ten carry around 8.1%. The sequenced material came from PBMCs. The chain has TRBV15 and TRBJ2-4, with D unclear. The receptor was derived from a man aged 30-40 years in good health and CMV-seropositive. The chain's CDR3 is CATSTHQSPTPLQYF. The CDR3 coding sequence is TGTGCCACCAGCACGCACCAGTCCCCCACACCCCTTCAGTACTTC.